Each of the 19 T cell receptor beta chains below was sequenced from the same sample in a study of shared clonotypes between healthy human individuals (dated by TCRdb to about 2020). Preparation of the library involved the immunoSEQ multiplex PCR assay. The source is immuneACCESS, and TCRdb retained only in-frame sequences with V and J called. Part of the clones is not carried over; for the studies checked, unresolved V genes explain less than half of this, and the remainder is unexplained. Present in this sample are more than 2 million clones, 93% of which were seen just once. Approximately 1.6% of the sample lies in the top ten. CD8 naive samples were obtained by positive selection for CCR7 among CD45RO-negative cells, yielding a CD45RA+CCR7+ population from which TemRA cells were excluded. The sequenced sample was naive CD8+ T cells from PBMCs. The cell subset or site label of this sample denotes: CD45RA+CCR7+. The source of these receptors is a man in his late teens or twenties in good health. Some clones in this sample may be carry-over from other donors' samples.

V usage is TRBV4-1 and J usage is TRBJ1-2; D gene uncertain. Germline V CDR1 and CDR2: MGHRA, YSYEKL. Trimming took 3 bases from V and 7 from J, leaving 9 bases between them. CDR3 length: 12 amino acids. CDR3 nucleotide sequence: TGCGCCAGCAGCCAGGTCGGACGTGGCTACACCTTC. Translating gives CASSQVGRGYTF.

The chain combines TRBV21-1 with TRBJ2-5; the table's D call TRBD2 went unverified against the DNA. TRBV21-1 is reported as a pseudogene. The CDR3 is 20 amino acids. The CDR3 sequence is CASSHRAKWLAGGPTETQYF. CDR3 bases: TGTGCCAGCAGCCATCGGGCTAAGTGGCTAGCGGGAGGGCCCACAGAGACCCAGTACTTC.

The CDR3 spells CASSNVPGQGVNEQFF. The CDR3 nucleotides read TGTGCCAGCAGCAACGTCCCGGGACAGGGGGTCAATGAGCAGTTCTTC. V and J are TRBV27 and TRBJ2-1; 11 positions agree with TRBD1. Germline CDR1 MNHEY, CDR2 SMNVEV (reference sequence). The CDR3 loop spans 16 amino acids. With 6 bases clipped from V and 6 bases from J, the junction kept 10 bases outside the gene matches.

This chain links TRBV4-1 with TRBJ2-7; 11 positions agree with TRBD1. V shed 3 bases and J 2 bases; nucleotides not matched to a gene: 3. In germline, CDR1 is MGHRA, CDR2 YSYEKL. The CDR3 is made up of 15 amino acids. CDR3 protein: CASSQGQGVPYEQYF. The CDR3 DNA reads TGCGCCAGCAGCCAGGGACAGGGGGTACCCTACGAGCAGTACTTC.

The chain couples TRBV14 to TRBJ1-1; perhaps TRBD1 as D (5 bases). The CDR3 totals 13 residues. Trimming removed 0 bases from V and 12 bases from J, with 14 bases in between. Germline CDR1 SGHDN, CDR2 FVKESK. In DNA form, the CDR3 reads TGTGCCAGCAGCCAAGACCGAGCGGGGGTGCCTTTCTTT. It codes for CASSQDRAGVPFF. The full variable domain, its missing parts supplied by reference TRBV14 and TRBJ1-1, is EAGVTQFPSHSVIEKGQTVTLRCDPISGHDNLYWYRRVMGKEIKFLLHFVKESKQDESGMPNNRFLAERTGGTYSTLKVQPAELEDSGVYFCASSQDRAGVPFFGQGTRLTVV.

DNA of the CDR3: TGTGCCAGTAGTGATCGGGACTCCTACCTGGGCGAGCAGTACTTC. Protein: CASSDRDSYLGEQYF. This sequence joins TRBV19 and TRBJ2-7, with D perhaps matching TRBD2 (6 bases). The CDR3 totals 15 residues. Trimming removed 5 bases from V and 6 bases from J, with 20 bases in between. CDR1 is LNHDA, CDR2 SQIVND, per germline (reference sequence).

V and J are TRBV15 and TRBJ2-7; D is possibly TRBD2 (6 bases). Deletions cut 5 bases from V and 1 base from J, with 12 bases between. The CDR3 sequence is 14 residues long. CDR1 and CDR2 from the germline V gene are LNHNV and YYDKDF (reference sequence). CDR3 sequence: CATSGGLKSYEQYF. In nucleotides, the CDR3 is TGTGCCACCAGCGGGGGACTGAAGTCCTACGAGCAGTACTTC.

This clone was counted once. The rearrangement joins TRBV5-1 to TRBJ2-5; TRBD2 is a possible D gene (6 bases). The CDR3 has 16 amino acids. V was pared by 4 bases and J by 5 bases, with 21 bases between. Germline loops: CDR1 SGHRS, CDR2 YFSETQ. CDR3 coding DNA: TGCGCCAGCAGCCCTGGCAGGCAGGGACTGGGGGAGACCCAGTACTTC. Protein: CASSPGRQGLGETQYF.

V is TRBV7-9 and J is TRBJ2-1, with 9 bases fitting TRBD1. The germline V gene encodes CDR1 SEHNR and CDR2 FQNEAQ (reference sequence). This CDR3 spans 14 amino acids. V shed 5 bases and J 12 bases; nucleotides not matched to a gene: 11. DNA of the CDR3: TGTGCCAGCAGCGCCTGGACAGGGGCTGATTGGCAGTTCTTC. The encoded protein is CASSAWTGADWQFF.

The rearrangement uses TRBV19 and TRBJ2-1, with D maybe TRBD1 (5 bases). Germline values: CDR1 LNHDA, CDR2 SQIVND (reference sequence). With 5 bases removed from V and 3 bases from J, the gap between germline ends came to 14 bases. The CDR3 spans 15 residues. This CDR3 is CASSFDRGDYNEQFF. CDR3 DNA sequence: TGTGCCAGTAGTTTCGACAGAGGCGACTACAATGAGCAGTTCTTC.

This chain links TRBV7-8 with TRBJ1-1; a possible D gene is TRBD1 (5 bases). Germline V gives CDR1 SGHVS, CDR2 FQNEAQ. The V gene lost 2 bases and the J gene lost 8 bases, with 12 bases spanning the gap. The CDR3 runs to 13 residues. CDR3 coding DNA: TGTGCCAGCAGCTTACCTGGACACAACGAAGCTTTCTTT. Its protein product is CASSLPGHNEAFF.

The genes are TRBV19 and TRBJ1-5; 7 bases are shared with TRBD1. Germline-derived CDR1 and CDR2 are LNHDA and SQIVND (reference sequence). V shed 7 bases and J 0 bases; nucleotides not matched to a gene: 15. This CDR3 is 18 amino acids long. The CDR3 here is CASTEDRRGGYSNQPQHF. The CDR3 DNA reads TGTGCCAGTACCGAGGACAGGCGGGGGGGCTATAGCAATCAGCCCCAGCATTTT.

The chain couples TRBV5-6 to TRBJ1-5; possible D gene TRBD1, 5 bases. V was cut by 0 bases and J by 7 bases, with 8 bases left in between. The CDR3 is 13 residues long. From germline, CDR1 is SGHDT and CDR2 YYEEEE. CDR3 in DNA: TGTGCCAGCAGCTTGGTGGGGGGACAGCCCCAGCATTTT. Protein sequence: CASSLVGGQPQHF.

This clone was seen only a few times. This chain connects TRBV29-1 to TRBJ1-1, with 7 bases aligning to TRBD1. V gave up 0 bases and J gave up 7 bases; unmatched junction bases: 8. The germline gives CDR1 SQVTM, CDR2 ANQGSEA. This CDR3 has 14 amino acids. The CDR3 is CSVEDPDREFEAFF. In nucleotides, the CDR3 is TGCAGCGTTGAAGATCCAGACAGGGAGTTTGAAGCTTTCTTT.

V and J are TRBV5-1 and TRBJ1-4; 10 bases fit TRBD1. The CDR3 is 16 residues long. With 0 bases clipped from V and 5 bases from J, the junction kept 4 bases outside the gene matches. Germline lookup yields CDR1 SGHRS and CDR2 YFSETQ. CDR3 sequence reads: CASSLVPGQGNEKLFF. DNA of the CDR3: TGCGCCAGCAGCTTGGTTCCGGGACAGGGGAATGAAAAACTGTTTTTT.

The chain combines TRBV13 with TRBJ2-1, with a weak D call TRBD1 (6 bases). Germline assignment: CDR1 PRHDT and CDR2 FYEKMQ (reference sequence). The CDR3 has 13 amino acids. Trimming took 3 bases from V and 8 from J, leaving 11 bases between them. CDR3 sequence (DNA): TGTGCCAGCAGCTTTCGAGGGGGTTATGAGCAGTTCTTC. Its protein product is CASSFRGGYEQFF. Filled out from reference TRBV13 and TRBJ2-1, the complete variable domain reads AAGVIQSPRHLIKEKRETATLKCYPIPRHDTVYWYQQGPGQDPQFLISFYEKMQSDKGSIPDRFSAQQFSDYHSELNMSSLELGDSALYFCASSFRGGYEQFFGPGTRLTVL.

Concerning this clone itself: In the same sample, other DNA sequences code for this CDR3. The chain has TRBV6-5 and TRBJ1-5; D unclear. There are 14 residues in the CDR3. CDR1 is MNHEY, CDR2 SVGAGI, per germline. With 0 bases removed from V and 6 bases from J, the gap between germline ends came to 9 bases. CDR3 in DNA: TGTGCCAGCAGTTACTCGGAGGGAATTCAGCCCCAGCATTTT. Translated: CASSYSEGIQPQHF.

In DNA form, the CDR3 reads TGCGCCAGCAGCCAATCCCGCAATGGTAGGAATGAGCAGTTCTTC. The encoded protein is CASSQSRNGRNEQFF. The chain employs TRBV4-3 and TRBJ2-1; D ambiguous. The CDR3 runs to 15 residues. Looked up from germline, CDR1 is LGHNA and CDR2 is YSLEER. Trimming stripped 2 bases from V and 7 bases from J, with 15 bases between.

The rearrangement links TRBV7-3 to TRBJ2-2; TRBD2 matches at 16 bases. J gave up 8 bases and V 4 bases, and 10 bases lay outside the gene matches. The germline V gene has CDR1 SGHTA and CDR2 FQGTGA. The CDR3 runs to 18 residues. In nucleotides, the CDR3 is TGTGCCAGCAGCTCGGGACTAGCGGGAGGGCCACTTTCGGGGGAGCTGTTTTTT. Encoded protein: CASSSGLAGGPLSGELFF.